The rows below give T cell receptor beta chains drawn from one sample of a study of T cell changes during pregnancy in multiple sclerosis. Only in-frame clones appear in the TCRdb table, and some are missing; sequencing was by immunoSEQ multiplex PCR. Among tens of thousands of clones listed, around 93% were seen once. Sequences were derived from peripheral blood, sampled in the third trimester of pregnancy. All receptors come from a female donor with multiple sclerosis, enrolled in a pregnancy study. The CDR3 runs from the conserved cysteine through the conserved F or W. Each record gives: J gene, V gene, D gene, clone size, CDR3 DNA, CDR3 protein. The D gene is left open where the match is weak. A row's size may be missing; if present it is once, few, many or a size class.

>TRBJ2-2|TRBV4-2|TRBD1|-
TGTGCCAGCAGCCAAGAAATGACAGGGATCACCGGGGAGCTGTTTTTT
CASSQEMTGITGELFF
>TRBJ2-7|TRBV5-1|TRBD1|once
TGCGCCAGCAGCTGGAGGGAAGTCGACAGGGGGGAAGAGCAGTACTTC
CASSWREVDRGEEQYF
>TRBJ2-7|TRBV29-1|-|-
TGCAGCGTCCGAGGGGGTTGGGGCCACGAGCAGTACTTC
CSVRGGWGHEQYF
>TRBJ2-2|TRBV6-4|-|few
TGTGCCAGCAGTGATGGGCCGGACACCGGGGAGCTGTTTTTT
CASSDGPDTGELFF
>TRBJ2-3|TRBV4-3|TRBD1|many
TGCGCCAGCAGCCAAGATTTAGGGGGCTCGGGCACAGATACGCAGTATTTT
CASSQDLGGSGTDTQYF
>TRBJ2-7|TRBV14|-|-
TGTGCCAGCAGCTCCACAACCACCTACGAGCAGTACTTC
CASSSTTTYEQYF
>TRBJ1-5|TRBV5-8|-|-
TGTGCCAGCAGCTTGGGTCGGTCGGTTAATCAGCCCCAGCATTTT
CASSLGRSVNQPQHF
>TRBJ2-1|TRBV7-2|TRBD2|-
TGTGCCAGCAGCGAACCTAGCGGGAGTAATGAGCAGTTCTTC
CASSEPSGSNEQFF
>TRBJ2-7|TRBV5-5|-|-
TGTGCCAGCAGCCCGGGCTCCTACGAGCAGTACTTC
CASSPGSYEQYF
>TRBJ1-3|TRBV11-2|-|few
TGTGCCAGCAGCGGACAGTTTTCCGGAAACACCATATATTTT
CASSGQFSGNTIYF
>TRBJ1-2|TRBV11-1|-|-
TGTGCCAGCAGCATACAGAGCTACTATGGCTACACCTTC
CASSIQSYYGYTF
>TRBJ2-3|TRBV6-4|TRBD2|few
TGTGCCAGCAGTGCCTCGACTAGCGCGACAGATACGCAGTATTTT
CASSASTSATDTQYF
>TRBJ1-2|TRBV9|TRBD1|-
TGTGCCAGCAGCCTACGGACAGGCTCTAACTATGGCTACACCTTC
CASSLRTGSNYGYTF
>TRBJ2-4|TRBV2|TRBD2|-
TGTGCCAGCAGTGCGGACCAGGCGGCGGGGGGCAAAAACATTCAGTACTTC
CASSADQAAGGKNIQYF
>TRBJ2-4|TRBV6-1|TRBD1|-
TGTGCCAGCAGTGAAGAAAGGCAGGGGGCAGCCAAAAACATTCAGTACTTC
CASSEERQGAAKNIQYF
>TRBJ1-1|TRBV18|-|-
TGTGCCAGCTCCCTGGGGCAAATGAACACTGAAGCTTTCTTT
CASSLGQMNTEAFF
>TRBJ2-5|TRBV5-4|TRBD2|-
TGTGCCAGCAGCTTGGGTATGGGAGGGCAGGAGACCCAGTACTTC
CASSLGMGGQETQYF
>TRBJ1-2|TRBV2|TRBD1|-
TGTGCCAGTCAGACAGGGACCAACTATGGCTACACCTTC
CASQTGTNYGYTF
>TRBJ2-3|TRBV4-3|TRBD2|few
TGCGCCAGCAGCCAAGAAGCTCATCTAGCGGGTAGCACAGATACGCAGTATTTT
CASSQEAHLAGSTDTQYF
>TRBJ2-1|TRBV5-4|TRBD1|-
TGTGCCAGCAGCACCGGGACAGGGATCTACAATGAGCAGTTCTTC
CASSTGTGIYNEQFF
>TRBJ1-2|TRBV25-1|TRBD1|-
TGTGCCAGCAGTGACGGGACAGGACTATTCTATGGCTACACCTTC
CASSDGTGLFYGYTF
>TRBJ2-3|TRBV19|TRBD2|-
TGTGCCAGTAGTAAACCGGGACTAGATCCCACTGGTACGCAGTATTTT
CASSKPGLDPTGTQYF
>TRBJ2-1|TRBV18|-|-
TGTGCCAGCTCACCAACCGGGTGGGAGGAGAGAATATACAATGAGCAGTTCTTC
CASSPTGWEERIYNEQFF
>TRBJ1-5|TRBV5-5|TRBD1|-
TGTGCCAGCGGACGGACAGGGGGCAATCAGCCCCAGCATTTT
CASGRTGGNQPQHF
>TRBJ2-5|TRBV28|-|-
TGTGCCTCCAAGGGGCGGATACAAGAGACCCAGTACTTC
CASKGRIQETQYF
>TRBJ2-3|TRBV7-9|-|-
TGTGCCAGCAGCTTTGCACTAGCTGGCACAGATACGCAGTATTTT
CASSFALAGTDTQYF
>TRBJ2-1|TRBV7-6|-|-
TGTGCCAGCAGCCCAATTAAGGAGTACAATGAGCAGTTCTTC
CASSPIKEYNEQFF
>TRBJ2-1|TRBV6-5|-|once
TGTGCCAGCAGGGATTTGGGACTGGCGGCGGATGAGCAGTTCTTC
CASRDLGLAADEQFF
>TRBJ2-7|TRBV30|-|-
TGTGCCTGGGGGCCCGAAACCCACGAGCAGTACTTC
CAWGPETHEQYF
>TRBJ1-5|TRBV27|-|-
TGTGCCAGCAGTTTATATCGGGGTCAGCCCCAGCATTTT
CASSLYRGQPQHF
>TRBJ2-1|TRBV21-1|-|-
TGTGCCAGCAGCGCCAGGGTTAGGCTAGCGGGAAAAAGTAGCTCCTACAATGAGCAGTTCTTC
CASSARVRLAGKSSSYNEQFF
>TRBJ1-2|TRBV2|-|-
TGTGCCAGCAGTGAAAGACAGTTCTATGGCTACACCTTC
CASSERQFYGYTF
>TRBJ2-2|TRBV11-2|-|-
TGTGCCAGCAGCTCGAGAGGCCCCGGGGAGCTGTTTTTT
CASSSRGPGELFF
>TRBJ1-2|TRBV6-5|TRBD1|-
TGTGCCAGCAGTTACTCCGGGACAGGGCTTCAATATGGCTACACCTTC
CASSYSGTGLQYGYTF
>TRBJ2-1|TRBV12-5|TRBD1|-
TGTGCTAGTGGGCCGGGACAGGGAAGGATTCCTGAGCAGTTCTTC
CASGPGQGRIPEQFF
>TRBJ2-1|TRBV19|TRBD2|-
TGTGCCAGTAGCAGACTAGCGGGAGTTGGGAATGAGCAGTTCTTC
CASSRLAGVGNEQFF
>TRBJ2-3|TRBV5-6|-|once
TGTGCCAGCAGCTTGCAACAGGACCAAACAAATACGCAGTATTTT
CASSLQQDQTNTQYF
>TRBJ1-2|TRBV13|TRBD1|-
TGTGCCAGCAGCTTCCAGGACAGGGAGGGCTACACCTTC
CASSFQDREGYTF
>TRBJ2-1|TRBV9|-|-
TGTGCCAGCAGCGCAGAGCGGCGAGCCTACAATGAGCAGTTCTTC
CASSAERRAYNEQFF
>TRBJ2-3|TRBV7-6|-|-
TGTGCCAGCAGCGACACCTCTAGCGCAACTACGCAGTATTTT
CASSDTSSATTQYF
>TRBJ1-1|TRBV4-3|TRBD1|-
TGCGCCAGCAGCCAAGATCGACAGGGAGACACTGAAGCTTTCTTT
CASSQDRQGDTEAFF
>TRBJ2-1|TRBV7-6|-|-
TGTGCCAGCAGCTTAGAAACGGGAGTGTCCCTCTACAATGAGCAGTTCTTC
CASSLETGVSLYNEQFF
>TRBJ2-7|TRBV27|TRBD1|-
TGTGCCAGCAGTTTTAGAGCTTCCGGGGACAGGGACTACGAGCAGTACTTC
CASSFRASGDRDYEQYF
>TRBJ2-7|TRBV7-2|TRBD1|-
TGTGCCAGCAGCCCGCGGACAGGGTTAAGGGAGCAGTACTTC
CASSPRTGLREQYF
>TRBJ2-3|TRBV5-1|TRBD2|once
TGCGCCAGCAGCTTGTTTGCGGGAGGAACAGATACGCAGTATTTT
CASSLFAGGTDTQYF
>TRBJ2-1|TRBV18|-|-
TGTGCCAGCTCACCACTGGGGAGCTACAATGAGCAGTTCTTC
CASSPLGSYNEQFF